A selection of T cell receptor beta chains follows, all from one sample in a study of OX40 agonist ivuxolimab in advanced cancers. Method: immunoSEQ multiplex PCR; TCRdb's copy keeps in-frame clones and lacks some. The sample shows 55,000 to 90,000 clones, approximately 86% of them seen only once. The material sequenced was CD4+ or CD8+ T cells sorted from blood, taken in a trial of the OX40 agonist ivuxolimab. Source of these receptors: an adult with an advanced solid tumor such as melanoma, head and neck, liver or kidney cancer. CDR3s include the opening cysteine and the closing phenylalanine or tryptophan. The D gene is left open where the match is weak. The size of a clone is reported for some rows only, either as once, few or many, or as a class for expanded clones.

V gene	clone size	J gene	D gene	CDR3 DNA	CDR3 protein
TRBV7-9	-	TRBJ2-1	-	TGTGCCAGCAGCTTATCCCAGGGGTTAAGCTCCTACAATGAGCAGTTCTTC	CASSLSQGLSSYNEQFF
TRBV7-2	-	TRBJ2-7	TRBD1	TGTGCCAGCAGCGCCCGACAGGGATGGTACGAGCAGTACTTC	CASSARQGWYEQYF
TRBV7-9	-	TRBJ2-1	TRBD2	TGTGCCAGCAGCTTAGCGGCGGGAGGTGGGTACAATGAGCAGTTCTTC	CASSLAAGGGYNEQFF
TRBV6-5	once	TRBJ2-7	-	TGTGCCAGCGGACTTGGCGGTTTGGCGTACGAGCAGTACTTC	CASGLGGLAYEQYF
TRBV19	few	TRBJ1-5	TRBD1	TGTGCCAGCAAGATGGACAGGAGGAGCAATCAGCCCCAGCATTTT	CASKMDRRSNQPQHF
TRBV13	-	TRBJ2-1	-	TGTGCCAGCAGCTTAGGGGGACGAGGACGGGACAATGAGCAGTTCTTC	CASSLGGRGRDNEQFF
TRBV5-6	-	TRBJ2-3	-	TGTGCCAGCAGCTTGGCCGGGGGCATTGGCACAGATACGCAGTATTTT	CASSLAGGIGTDTQYF
TRBV29-1	-	TRBJ2-5	TRBD2	TGCAGCGTTGAAGCTAGCGGGAGGGGGGAGACCCAGTACTTC	CSVEASGRGETQYF
TRBV6-5	once	TRBJ2-2	TRBD1	TGTGCCAGCAGTGACTTAGGGGGCAGTGCCGGGGAGCTGTTTTTT	CASSDLGGSAGELFF
TRBV5-5	-	TRBJ2-6	-	TGTGCCAGCAGCCAAACTGGCGGGACCCCCAGCGTCCTGACTTTC	CASSQTGGTPSVLTF